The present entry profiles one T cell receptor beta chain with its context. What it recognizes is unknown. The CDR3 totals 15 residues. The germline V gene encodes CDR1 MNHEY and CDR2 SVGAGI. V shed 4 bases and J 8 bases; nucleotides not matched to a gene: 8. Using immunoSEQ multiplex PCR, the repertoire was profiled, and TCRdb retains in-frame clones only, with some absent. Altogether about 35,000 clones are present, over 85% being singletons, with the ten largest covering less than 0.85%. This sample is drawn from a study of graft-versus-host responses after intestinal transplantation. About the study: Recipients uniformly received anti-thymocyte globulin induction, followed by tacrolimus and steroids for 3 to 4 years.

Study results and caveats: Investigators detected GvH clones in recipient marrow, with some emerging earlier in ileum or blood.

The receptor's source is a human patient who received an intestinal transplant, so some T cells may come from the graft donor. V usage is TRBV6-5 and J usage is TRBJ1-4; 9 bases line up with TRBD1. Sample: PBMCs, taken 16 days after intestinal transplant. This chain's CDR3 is CASSSHRGPREKLFF. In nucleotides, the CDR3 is TGTGCCAGCAGTTCCCACAGGGGGCCAAGAGAAAAACTGTTTTTT.